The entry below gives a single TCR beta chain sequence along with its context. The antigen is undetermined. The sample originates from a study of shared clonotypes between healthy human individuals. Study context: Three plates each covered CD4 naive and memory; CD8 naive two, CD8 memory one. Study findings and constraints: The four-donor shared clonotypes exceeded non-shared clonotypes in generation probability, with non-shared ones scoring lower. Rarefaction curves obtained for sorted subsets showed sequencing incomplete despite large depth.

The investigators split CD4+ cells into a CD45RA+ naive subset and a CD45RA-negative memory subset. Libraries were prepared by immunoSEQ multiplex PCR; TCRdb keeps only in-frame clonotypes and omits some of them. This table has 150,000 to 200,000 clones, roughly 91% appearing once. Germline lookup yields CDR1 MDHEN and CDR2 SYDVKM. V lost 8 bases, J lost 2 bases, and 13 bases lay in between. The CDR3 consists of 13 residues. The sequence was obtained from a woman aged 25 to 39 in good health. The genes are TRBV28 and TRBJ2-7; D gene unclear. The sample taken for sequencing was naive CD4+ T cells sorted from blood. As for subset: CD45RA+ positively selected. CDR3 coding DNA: TGTGCCAGCGGGAAGGACGGAACCTACGAGCAGTACTTC. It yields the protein CASGKDGTYEQYF.